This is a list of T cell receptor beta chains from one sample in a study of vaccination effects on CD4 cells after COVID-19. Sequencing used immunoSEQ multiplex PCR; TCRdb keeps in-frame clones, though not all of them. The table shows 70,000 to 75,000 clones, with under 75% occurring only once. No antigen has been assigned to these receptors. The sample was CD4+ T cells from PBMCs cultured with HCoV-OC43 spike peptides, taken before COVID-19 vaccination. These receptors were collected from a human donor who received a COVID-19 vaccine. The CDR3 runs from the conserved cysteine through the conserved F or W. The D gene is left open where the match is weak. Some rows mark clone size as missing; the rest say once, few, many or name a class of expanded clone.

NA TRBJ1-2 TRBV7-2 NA TGTGCCAGCAGCTTAGTCCAGGGAAGCTATGGCTACACCTTC CASSLVQGSYGYTF
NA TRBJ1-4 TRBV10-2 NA TGCGCCAGCAGTTTTGGAGGGGCTGAGGAAGAAAAACTGTTTTTT CASSFGGAEEEKLFF
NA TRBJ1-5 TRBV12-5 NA TGTGCTAGTGGTTTCAGGGTTGGGAGTTGGGGGTTTAGCAATCAGCCCCAGCATTTT CASGFRVGSWGFSNQPQHF
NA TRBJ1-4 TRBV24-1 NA TGTGCCGTCCAAAGGGGCGGCAATGAAAAACTGTTTTTT CAVQRGGNEKLFF
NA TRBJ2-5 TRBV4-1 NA TGCGCCAGCAGCCAATCGATGGGCGCGGGGGAGACCCAGTACTTC CASSQSMGAGETQYF
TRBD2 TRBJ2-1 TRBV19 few TGTGCCAGTAGTGCGCGGGGGGGCCACTACAATGAGCAGTTCTTC CASSARGGHYNEQFF
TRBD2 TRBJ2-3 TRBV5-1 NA TGCGCCAGCAGACCACTAGCGGGGGGGCCAGATACGCAGTATTTT CASRPLAGGPDTQYF
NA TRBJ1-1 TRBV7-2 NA TGTGCCAGCAGCGCCGCCCGGGGTTACACTGAAGCTTTCTTT CASSAARGYTEAFF
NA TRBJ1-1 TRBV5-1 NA TGCGCCAGCAGCTTCCAAGGGGGGGCCGGGACTGAAGCTTTCTTT CASSFQGGAGTEAFF
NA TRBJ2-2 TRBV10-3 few TGTGCCATCAGCCGAGAGACAGCTAACACCGGGGAGCTGTTTTTT CAISRETANTGELFF
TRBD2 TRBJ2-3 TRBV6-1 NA TGTGCCAGCAGTGACGGTTGGGGACTAGCTGGGCCAGATACGCAGTATTTT CASSDGWGLAGPDTQYF
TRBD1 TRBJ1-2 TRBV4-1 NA TGCGCCAGCAGCCAAGATCGGACAGGGAGCTACACCTTC CASSQDRTGSYTF
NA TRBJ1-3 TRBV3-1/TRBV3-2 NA TGTGCCAGCAGCCAATCCTCTGGAAACACCATATATTTT CASSQSSGNTIYF
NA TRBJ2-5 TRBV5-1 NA TGCGCCAGCAGCTTGGCCAACATCCAAGAGACCCAGTACTTC CASSLANIQETQYF
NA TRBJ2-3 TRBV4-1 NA TGCGCCAGCAGCCAAGCGACTGGCGCACCCCAGTATTTT CASSQATGAPQYF
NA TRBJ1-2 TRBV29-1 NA TGCAGCGTTGCGACTAGTAACTATGGCTACACCTTC CSVATSNYGYTF
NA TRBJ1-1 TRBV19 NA TGTGCCAGTAGTTTCATTCGGGCCTCTGAAGCTTTCTTT CASSFIRASEAFF
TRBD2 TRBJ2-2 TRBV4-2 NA TGTGCCAGCAGTAGCGGGAGGGACACCGGGGAGCTGTTTTTT CASSSGRDTGELFF
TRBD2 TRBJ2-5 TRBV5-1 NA TGCGCCAGCAGCTTGGGAGTTGTAGCGGGGGGGGTTGAAGAGACCCAGTACTTC CASSLGVVAGGVEETQYF
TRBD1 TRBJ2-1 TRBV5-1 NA TGCGCCAGCAATCTACAACAGGGGGCAATTAATGAGCAGTTCTTC CASNLQQGAINEQFF
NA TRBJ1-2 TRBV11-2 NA TGTGCCAGCAGCCACCGGGGGGCGGACTATGGCTACACCTTC CASSHRGADYGYTF
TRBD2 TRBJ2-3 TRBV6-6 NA TGTGCCAGCAGTTACTCCGGCGGGGGGGCAGATACGCAGTATTTT CASSYSGGGADTQYF
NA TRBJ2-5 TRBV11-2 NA TGTGCCAGCAGCTTCCTAGCTACAGGGGGGGGCCAAGAGACCCAGTACTTC CASSFLATGGGQETQYF
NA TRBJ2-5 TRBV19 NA TGTGCCAGTACCCAACGGAGGGGACCCCCAGAGACCCAGTACTTC CASTQRRGPPETQYF
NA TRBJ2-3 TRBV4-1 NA TGCGCCAGCAGCCAAGTTAGGCAGCCCACTAGCACAGATACGCAGTATTTT CASSQVRQPTSTDTQYF
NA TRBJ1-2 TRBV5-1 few TGCGCCAGCAGCTTGGCCGGGACACCGGACTATGGCTACACCTTC CASSLAGTPDYGYTF
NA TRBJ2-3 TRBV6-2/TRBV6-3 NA TGTGCCAGCAGCCCCACGACAGATACGCAGTATTTT CASSPTTDTQYF
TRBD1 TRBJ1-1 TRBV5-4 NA TGTGCCAGCAGCTGGCCGGGACAGGGATATACTGAAGCTTTCTTT CASSWPGQGYTEAFF
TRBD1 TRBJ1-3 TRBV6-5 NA TGTGCCAGCAGTTACTCTTGGGGACAGGGTAAAAACACCATATATTTT CASSYSWGQGKNTIYF
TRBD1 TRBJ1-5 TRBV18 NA TGTGCCAGCTCACCGGACAGGGATCAGCCCCAGCATTTT CASSPDRDQPQHF
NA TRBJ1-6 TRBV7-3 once TGTGCCTGCGGGGAGGGCAGAAATTCACCCCTCCACTTT CACGEGRNSPLHF
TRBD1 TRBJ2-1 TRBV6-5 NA TGTGCCAGCAGCCGGAACAGGGGTCCAAATGAGCAGTTCTTC CASSRNRGPNEQFF
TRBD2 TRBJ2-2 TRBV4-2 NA TGTGCCAGCAGCCAAGTTAGCCTAGCGGGGGGGATCGGGGAGCTGTTTTTT CASSQVSLAGGIGELFF
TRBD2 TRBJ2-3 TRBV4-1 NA TGCGCCAGCAGCCGAACTAGCGGGGGCCCCTTGGGCACAGATACGCAGTATTTT CASSRTSGGPLGTDTQYF
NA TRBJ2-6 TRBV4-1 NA TGCGCCAGCAGCCGAACAGGGAGTGCAGGGGCCAACGTCCTGACTTTC CASSRTGSAGANVLTF
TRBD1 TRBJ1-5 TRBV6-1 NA TGTGCCAGCAGTGTCCGGGACAGAATCTTGGGCAATCAGCCCCAGCATTTT CASSVRDRILGNQPQHF
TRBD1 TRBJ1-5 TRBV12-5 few TGTGCTAGTGGTGGGACAGCCTACGATCAGCCCCAGCATTTT CASGGTAYDQPQHF
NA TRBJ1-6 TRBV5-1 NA TGCGCCAGCAGCTTGGCGCAGACAAATTCACCCCTCCACTTT CASSLAQTNSPLHF
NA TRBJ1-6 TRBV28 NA TGTGCCAGCAGCCCGGGTCCTTATAATTCACCCCTCCACTTT CASSPGPYNSPLHF
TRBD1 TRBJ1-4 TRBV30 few TGTGCCGCAAGAGTCCAGGGGGTTGAAAAACTGTTTTTT CAARVQGVEKLFF
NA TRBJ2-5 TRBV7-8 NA TGTGCCAGCAGTCCTAGACTGAAAGAGACCCAGTACTTC CASSPRLKETQYF
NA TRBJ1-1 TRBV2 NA TGTGCCAGCAGCGGCCAGGGGCTTCCCACTGAAGCTTTCTTT CASSGQGLPTEAFF
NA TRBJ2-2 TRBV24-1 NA TGTGCCACCAGTGATGCCCCGTCCCGCGTCACCGGGGAGCTGTTTTTT CATSDAPSRVTGELFF
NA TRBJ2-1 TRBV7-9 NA TGTGCCAGCAGCCCATCTCCCCTTGTCAATGAGCAGTTCTTC CASSPSPLVNEQFF
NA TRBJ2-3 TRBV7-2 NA TGTGCCAGCAGCTCCCCCTGGACCGTGAGCACAGATACGCAGTATTTT CASSSPWTVSTDTQYF
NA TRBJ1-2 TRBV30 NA TGTGCCTGGAGTAGGGACTATGGCTACACCTTC CAWSRDYGYTF
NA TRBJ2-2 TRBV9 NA TGTGCCAGCAGCCCCCGTCCGGGACCCTATACCGGGGAGCTGTTTTTT CASSPRPGPYTGELFF
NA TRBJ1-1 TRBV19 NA TGTGCCAGTACTAGAATCCCTTCGAACACTGAAGCTTTCTTT CASTRIPSNTEAFF
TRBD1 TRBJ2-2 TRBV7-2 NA TGTGCCAGCGACCGGGACAGGGGTACCGGGGAGCTGTTTTTT CASDRDRGTGELFF
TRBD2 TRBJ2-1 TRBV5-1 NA TGCGCCAGCAGTCCCAGCGGGGGGGCCCCCTACAATGAGCAGTTCTTC CASSPSGGAPYNEQFF